This TCR beta chain emerged from a study of tumor and adjacent non-tumor tissue in lung cancer. At the level of the study: Stage I to III disease affected about nine men and roughly 5 women aged roughly 31 to 80. Around 4.4 million productive TCRbeta reads were obtained per sample on average. General observations from the study: Shorter survival was associated with higher TCR diversity in tumors. Top 100 clones took a larger repertoire share in normal lung.

TCRbeta libraries were built with three rounds of nested PCR, modified from ARM-PCR. MiXCR, applied by TCRdb to the multiplex PCR reads, yields one record per CDR3 protein. This table has about 98,000 distinct CDR3 sequences, 80% appearing once. Note on this clonotype: Antigen: not known.

CDR1 ENHRY and CDR2 SYGVKD come from the germline V gene. This CDR3 has 15 residues. V was cut by 6 bases and J by 0 bases, with 13 bases left in between. The template was RNA from unsorted bulk tissue. This non-tumor lung sample came from over 3 cm beyond the tumor edge. Input material: distant non-tumor lung tissue. This receptor was identified in a man aged 55 to 69 with small cell lung cancer. This chain links TRBV10-3 with TRBJ2-3, with a tentative D call TRBD2 (5 bases). As DNA, the CDR3 is TGTGCCATCAGCTCAGCTTGCGGGAGCACAGATACGCAGTATTTT. This sequence encodes CAISSACGSTDTQYF.